The clone carrying this T cell receptor beta chain has only a few counts. Its antigen is still unknown. The time point: newly diagnosed GD, antithyroid drugs for less than 3 months. The authors made the TCR library using RNA they extracted from PBMCs. This sample is part of a study of regulatory T cells in long-lasting Graves disease. Across the study: For a period under 3 months, newly diagnosed Graves' patients had taken antithyroid drugs.

Construction of TCR beta libraries relied on iRepertoire HTBI primers and on Arm-PCR targeting CDR3 regions. Using its own MiXCR run on the multiplex PCR reads, TCRdb lists one record per CDR3 protein. This table has fewer than 650,000 distinct CDR3 sequences, 15% to 20% appearing once. The CDR3 extends over 13 amino acids. From germline, CDR1 is GTSNPN and CDR2 SVGIG (reference sequence). With 5 bases removed from V and 9 bases from J, the gap between germline ends came to 19 bases. Study-wide findings and caveats: Persistent disease was associated with favored TRBV28 usage and with favored use of TRBJ1-2 and TRBJ2-5. Relative to new patients (roughly 900), persistent patients exhibited greater sharing of public clonotypes (around 3,000).

The same data also went into a second study, on T cells in Graves' hyperthyroidism and ophthalmopathy. From that second work: The primer set for the first-round RT-PCR of the TCR CDR3 was HTBI.

The sequencing used peripheral blood mononuclear cells (PBMCs), collected at new diagnosis, from a patient treated with antithyroid drugs. This receptor was obtained from a young woman with Graves disease. This chain links TRBV30 with TRBJ2-5; D uncertain. CDR3: CAWCRPLLGSQYF. DNA of the CDR3: TGTGCCTGGTGTCGGCCCCTTCTCGGGTCCCAGTACTTC.